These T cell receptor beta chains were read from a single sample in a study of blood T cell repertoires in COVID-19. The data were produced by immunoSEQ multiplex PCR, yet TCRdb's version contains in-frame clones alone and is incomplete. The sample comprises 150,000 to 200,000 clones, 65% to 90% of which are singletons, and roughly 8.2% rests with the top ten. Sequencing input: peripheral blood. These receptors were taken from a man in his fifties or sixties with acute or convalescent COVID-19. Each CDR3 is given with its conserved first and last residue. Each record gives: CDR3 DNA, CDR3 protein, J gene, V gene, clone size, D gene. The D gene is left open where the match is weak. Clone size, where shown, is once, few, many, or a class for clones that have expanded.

CDR3nt: TGTGCCAGCACCCCGGGGGATGACAGGGACGAAGCTTTCTTT; CDR3aa: CASTPGDDRDEAFF; j_gene: TRBJ1-1; v_gene: TRBV28; abundance: -; d_gene: TRBD1
CDR3nt: TGTGCCAGCAGCCGAAGCGGGGGGCACACTGAAGCTTTCTTT; CDR3aa: CASSRSGGHTEAFF; j_gene: TRBJ1-1; v_gene: TRBV7-3; abundance: -; d_gene: -
CDR3nt: TGCGCCAGCAGCCCAGGCCGAGCAGGGGAGACCCAGTACTTC; CDR3aa: CASSPGRAGETQYF; j_gene: TRBJ2-5; v_gene: TRBV4-1; abundance: -; d_gene: -
CDR3nt: TGTGCCATCAGTGAAGCGGGAAATATAGAAAAACTGTTTTTT; CDR3aa: CAISEAGNIEKLFF; j_gene: TRBJ1-4; v_gene: TRBV10-3; abundance: -; d_gene: -
CDR3nt: TGTGCCAGCAGTGAGGACACCTACTATGGCTACACCTTC; CDR3aa: CASSEDTYYGYTF; j_gene: TRBJ1-2; v_gene: TRBV6-1; abundance: -; d_gene: -
CDR3nt: TGTGCAAGCCTCCGGGACAGGGTAGACGAGCAGTACTTC; CDR3aa: CASLRDRVDEQYF; j_gene: TRBJ2-7; v_gene: TRBV28; abundance: -; d_gene: TRBD1
CDR3nt: TGCGCCAGCAGCTTAACAGGGGGCGATTCACCCCTCCACTTT; CDR3aa: CASSLTGGDSPLHF; j_gene: TRBJ1-6; v_gene: TRBV5-1; abundance: -; d_gene: TRBD1
CDR3nt: TGCGCCAGCAGCTCGAGACTAGCGGGCCATACGCAGTATTTT; CDR3aa: CASSSRLAGHTQYF; j_gene: TRBJ2-3; v_gene: TRBV5-1; abundance: -; d_gene: TRBD2
CDR3nt: TGTGCCAGCAGTGATGGGGGGACGGGCTATGGCTACACCTTC; CDR3aa: CASSDGGTGYGYTF; j_gene: TRBJ1-2; v_gene: TRBV2; abundance: -; d_gene: -
CDR3nt: TGTGCCAGCAGTGAGCAGGCCTACACCTTC; CDR3aa: CASSEQAYTF; j_gene: TRBJ1-2; v_gene: TRBV2; abundance: -; d_gene: -
CDR3nt: TGTGCCAGCAGCCCCCGCTGGACAGGGAAAGAGACCCAGTACTTC; CDR3aa: CASSPRWTGKETQYF; j_gene: TRBJ2-5; v_gene: TRBV9; abundance: few; d_gene: TRBD1
CDR3nt: TGTGCCAGCAGTCCCCTAGCGGGAGGGCCTTTTAAAAATGAGCAGTTCTTC; CDR3aa: CASSPLAGGPFKNEQFF; j_gene: TRBJ2-1; v_gene: TRBV6-2/TRBV6-3; abundance: -; d_gene: TRBD2
CDR3nt: TGCGCCAGCAGCCGGGACAGCCCGACCTACGAGCAGTACTTC; CDR3aa: CASSRDSPTYEQYF; j_gene: TRBJ2-7; v_gene: TRBV5-1; abundance: -; d_gene: TRBD1
CDR3nt: TGTGCCAGCAGCACCTACCGCACAGGGAGGGGAGATACGCAGTATTTT; CDR3aa: CASSTYRTGRGDTQYF; j_gene: TRBJ2-3; v_gene: TRBV5-6; abundance: -; d_gene: -
CDR3nt: TGTGCCAGCAGTGCGTCTAGCGGGAGTGGCAATGAGCAGTTCTTC; CDR3aa: CASSASSGSGNEQFF; j_gene: TRBJ2-1; v_gene: TRBV6-4; abundance: -; d_gene: TRBD2
CDR3nt: TGTGCCAGCAGGACCAACAGCTATGGCTACACCTTC; CDR3aa: CASRTNSYGYTF; j_gene: TRBJ1-2; v_gene: TRBV12-3/TRBV12-4; abundance: -; d_gene: -
CDR3nt: TGTGCCATCAGTGAGAGGTTAGCGGTGAACACCGGGGAGCTGTTTTTT; CDR3aa: CAISERLAVNTGELFF; j_gene: TRBJ2-2; v_gene: TRBV10-3; abundance: -; d_gene: -
CDR3nt: TGCGCCAGCAGCTTTCGGGGGGTCTCGGCGGAGACCCAGTACTTC; CDR3aa: CASSFRGVSAETQYF; j_gene: TRBJ2-5; v_gene: TRBV5-1; abundance: -; d_gene: TRBD2
CDR3nt: TGTGCCAGCAGCCAAGATTTTACACCTTACAATGAGCAGTTCTTC; CDR3aa: CASSQDFTPYNEQFF; j_gene: TRBJ2-1; v_gene: TRBV4-2; abundance: -; d_gene: -
CDR3nt: TGTGCCACCAGTGCAGGGTGGGACTATGGCTACACCTTC; CDR3aa: CATSAGWDYGYTF; j_gene: TRBJ1-2; v_gene: TRBV24-1; abundance: -; d_gene: -
CDR3nt: TGCGCCAGCAGGGGGTCCGCTAGCGGGAGTGATGTGGCCAAAAACATTCAGTACTTC; CDR3aa: CASRGSASGSDVAKNIQYF; j_gene: TRBJ2-4; v_gene: TRBV5-1; abundance: few; d_gene: TRBD2
CDR3nt: TGTGCCAGCAGCTTGTCTGGACAGGGACAGAGGGAGCAGTACTTC; CDR3aa: CASSLSGQGQREQYF; j_gene: TRBJ2-7; v_gene: TRBV5-5; abundance: -; d_gene: TRBD1
CDR3nt: TGTGCCAGCAGCCGCATTACGCTGAGGAACACCGGGGAGCTGTTTTTT; CDR3aa: CASSRITLRNTGELFF; j_gene: TRBJ2-2; v_gene: TRBV3-1/TRBV3-2; abundance: -; d_gene: -
CDR3nt: TGTGCCAGCACTACAGTTCACACCGGGGAGCTGTTTTTT; CDR3aa: CASTTVHTGELFF; j_gene: TRBJ2-2; v_gene: TRBV2; abundance: once; d_gene: -
CDR3nt: TGCGCCAGCAAATCCGGACAGGGGGGGTACCAAGAGACCCAGTACTTC; CDR3aa: CASKSGQGGYQETQYF; j_gene: TRBJ2-5; v_gene: TRBV10-2; abundance: -; d_gene: TRBD1
CDR3nt: TGCGCCAGCAGCCTAGCGGGAGGGCCGGGCACCGGGGAGCTGTTTTTT; CDR3aa: CASSLAGGPGTGELFF; j_gene: TRBJ2-2; v_gene: TRBV5-1; abundance: few; d_gene: TRBD2
CDR3nt: TGTGCCAGCACGACCGGGACAGGGGTGAATGAGCAGTTCTTC; CDR3aa: CASTTGTGVNEQFF; j_gene: TRBJ2-1; v_gene: TRBV9; abundance: -; d_gene: TRBD1